Below, one T cell receptor beta chain is given with its context. These data belong to a study of blood T cell repertoires in COVID-19. Only in-frame clones appear in the TCRdb table, and some are missing; sequencing was by immunoSEQ multiplex PCR. The sample comprises tens of thousands of clones, around 90% of which are singletons, and 10% to 15% rests with the top ten. V was cut by 6 bases and J by 5 bases, with 17 bases left in between. This CDR3 is built from 15 residues. The germline CDR1 and CDR2 sequences are SGHAT and FQNNGV. This TCR was sampled from a man aged 80 or over with acute or convalescent COVID-19. Sample: peripheral blood. V and J are TRBV11-2 and TRBJ2-1; a weak D match, TRBD2 (7 bases). The CDR3: CASSRRGAGNNEQFF. Here the CDR3 DNA reads TGTGCCAGCAGTCGACGGGGGGCAGGCAACAATGAGCAGTTCTTC.